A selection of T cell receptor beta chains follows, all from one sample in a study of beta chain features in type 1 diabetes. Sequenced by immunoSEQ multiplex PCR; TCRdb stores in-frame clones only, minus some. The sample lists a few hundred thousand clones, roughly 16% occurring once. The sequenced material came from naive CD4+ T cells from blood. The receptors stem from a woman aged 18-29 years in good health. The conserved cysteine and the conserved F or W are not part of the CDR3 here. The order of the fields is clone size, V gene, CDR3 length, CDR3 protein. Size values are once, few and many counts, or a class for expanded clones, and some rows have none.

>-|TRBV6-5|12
ASSYTRTGETQY
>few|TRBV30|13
AWSSPGGPSDTQY
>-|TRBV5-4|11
ASSLESTAVVF
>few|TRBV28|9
ASTDRVSAF
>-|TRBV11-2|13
ASSLVAGDRQPQH
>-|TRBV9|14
ASSSAGTGGLNEQF
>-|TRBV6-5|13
ASSSSGTSFNEQF
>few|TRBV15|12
ATSRGTSGSEQY
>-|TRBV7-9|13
ASSFRGGFTDTQY
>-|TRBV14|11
ASSHFWDRAAF
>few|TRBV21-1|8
ASSTGNET
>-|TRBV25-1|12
ASSELDEGYGYT
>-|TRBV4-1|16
ASSQERGQSLSGNTIY
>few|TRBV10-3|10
AIQGSSETQY
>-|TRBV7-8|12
ASSSQGTGNTIY
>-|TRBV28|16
ASSLFPTKDYPINEQF
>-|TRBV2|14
ASSGTSGRSYNEQF
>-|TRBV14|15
ASSHAPGLAAYNEQF
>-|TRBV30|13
AWTRLAGWTDTQY
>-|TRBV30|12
AWARGLPSYEQY
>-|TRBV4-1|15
ASSHLTGLAGQETQY
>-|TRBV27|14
ASTWGTGRSYNEQF
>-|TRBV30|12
AWRRGPVSTEAF
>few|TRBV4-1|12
ASSQPLERNIQY
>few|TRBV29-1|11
SVTPDGSYEQY
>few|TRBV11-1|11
ASSLSSNQPQH
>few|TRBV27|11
ASSPGSTYQAF
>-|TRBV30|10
AWSVRSYEQY
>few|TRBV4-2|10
ASSQDRGIQY
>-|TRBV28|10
ASSLPLNEQF
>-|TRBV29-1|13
SASSGGGSGNTIY
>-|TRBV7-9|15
ASSLTGQGLSTGELF
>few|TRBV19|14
ASSPTNPFMNTEAF
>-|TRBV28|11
AYAGALTDEQF